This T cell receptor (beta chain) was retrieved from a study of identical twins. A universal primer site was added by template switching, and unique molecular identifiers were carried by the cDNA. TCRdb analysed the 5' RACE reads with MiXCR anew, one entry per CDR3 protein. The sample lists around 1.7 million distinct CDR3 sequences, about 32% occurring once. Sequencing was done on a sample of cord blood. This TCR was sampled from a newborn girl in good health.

CDR3 in DNA: TGTGCCAGCAGTTACTCCGATCTGGCTAATGAAAAACTGTTTTTT. Translation: CASSYSDLANEKLFF. The V and J genes are TRBV6-5 and TRBJ1-4; D uncertain. Germline CDR1 is MNHEY and CDR2 is SVGAGI. This CDR3 region has 15 residues. The V gene lost 0 bases and the J gene lost 3 bases, with 8 bases spanning the gap.